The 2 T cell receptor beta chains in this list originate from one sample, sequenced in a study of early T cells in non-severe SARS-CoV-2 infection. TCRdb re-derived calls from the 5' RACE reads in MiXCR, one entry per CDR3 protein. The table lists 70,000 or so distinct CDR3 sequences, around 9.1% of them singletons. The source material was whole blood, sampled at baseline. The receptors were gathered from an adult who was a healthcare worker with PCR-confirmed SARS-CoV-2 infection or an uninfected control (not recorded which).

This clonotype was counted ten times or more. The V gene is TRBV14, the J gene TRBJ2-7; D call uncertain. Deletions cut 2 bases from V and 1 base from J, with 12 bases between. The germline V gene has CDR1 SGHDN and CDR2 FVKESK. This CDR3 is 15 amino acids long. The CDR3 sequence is CASSQWAAKSYEQYF. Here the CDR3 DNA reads TGTGCCAGCAGCCAATGGGCCGCGAAATCCTACGAGCAGTACTTC.

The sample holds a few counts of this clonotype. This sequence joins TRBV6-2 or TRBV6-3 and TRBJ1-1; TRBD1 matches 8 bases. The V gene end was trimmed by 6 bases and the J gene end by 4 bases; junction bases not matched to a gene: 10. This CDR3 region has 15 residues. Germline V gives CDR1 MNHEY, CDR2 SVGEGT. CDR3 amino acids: CASSYPRQGATEAFF. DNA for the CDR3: TGTGCCAGCAGCTACCCCCGTCAGGGGGCCACTGAAGCTTTCTTT.